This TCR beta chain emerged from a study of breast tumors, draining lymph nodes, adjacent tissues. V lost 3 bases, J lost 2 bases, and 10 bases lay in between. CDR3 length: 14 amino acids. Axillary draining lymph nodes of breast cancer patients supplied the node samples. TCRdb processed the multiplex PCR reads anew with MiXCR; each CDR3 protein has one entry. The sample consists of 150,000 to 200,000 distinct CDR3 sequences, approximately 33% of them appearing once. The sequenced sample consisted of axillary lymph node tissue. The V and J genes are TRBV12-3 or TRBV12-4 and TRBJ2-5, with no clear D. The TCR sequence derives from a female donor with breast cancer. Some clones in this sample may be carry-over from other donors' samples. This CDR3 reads CASSFRPEQETQYF. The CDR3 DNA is TGTGCCAGCAGTTTCCGCCCCGAACAAGAGACCCAGTACTTC.